These T cell receptor beta chains were read from a single sample in a study of CD8 T cells in ankylosing spondylitis. TCRdb ran MiXCR on the 5' RACE reads and lists one entry per CDR3 protein. The repertoire consists of more than 600,000 distinct CDR3 sequences, with around 20% occurring once and the leading ten covering under 20%. The sequenced material came from blood, either unsorted or a sorted T cell fraction (not recorded which). The receptors derive from a male donor with ankylosing spondylitis. Both conserved end residues are part of each CDR3. A D gene is named only where the DNA matches it firmly. Some rows have no size entry. The others give once, few or many, or a class for an expanded clone.

D	V	J	size	DNA	CDR3
-	TRBV18	TRBJ2-3	-	TGTGCCAGCTCCCCAGGGACTGGTTCGCAGTATTTT	CASSPGTGSQYF
TRBD2	TRBV6-1	TRBJ2-3	-	TGTGCCAGCAGCCTCGAATTGACTAGCGGGAGGAGAAATACGCAGTATTTT	CASSLELTSGRRNTQYF
TRBD2	TRBV6-1	TRBJ2-3	-	TGTGCCAGCAGTGCTAGCGGGGGGCATACGCAGTATTTT	CASSASGGHTQYF
TRBD2	TRBV25-1	TRBJ2-1	few	TGTGCCAGCAGTGAATGGAGCGGGGGGAATGAGCAGTTCTTC	CASSEWSGGNEQFF
TRBD1	TRBV29-1	TRBJ2-7	-	TGCAGCGTTGCAGATGACAGGGTCGGGCAGTACTTC	CSVADDRVGQYF
TRBD1	TRBV6-1	TRBJ1-2	-	TGTGCCAGCAGTCCCACCCTTGGGACAGGGGGCGCGGAGGGCTACACCTTC	CASSPTLGTGGAEGYTF
-	TRBV7-8	TRBJ1-1	-	TGTGCCAGCAGCTTAGAGCGTCGAGCGGGGACTGAAGCTTTCTTT	CASSLERRAGTEAFF
TRBD1	TRBV5-1	TRBJ2-7	few	TGCGCCAGCACCCTACGAGCGCCGGGACAGGGGGCGGTCTACGAGCAGTACTTC	CASTLRAPGQGAVYEQYF
TRBD2	TRBV2	TRBJ2-1	-	TGTGCCAGCCAAGGGGACTATTTCAATGAGCAGTTCTTC	CASQGDYFNEQFF
TRBD2	TRBV4-2	TRBJ2-1	few	TGTGCCAGCAGCCGCGAATACGACCCTAGCGGGGGAAGAGCCTACAATGAGCAGTTCTTC	CASSREYDPSGGRAYNEQFF
-	TRBV28	TRBJ2-3	few	TGTGCCAGCAGTTTATCGAGCATTGTAGTGGATACGCAGTATTTT	CASSLSSIVVDTQYF